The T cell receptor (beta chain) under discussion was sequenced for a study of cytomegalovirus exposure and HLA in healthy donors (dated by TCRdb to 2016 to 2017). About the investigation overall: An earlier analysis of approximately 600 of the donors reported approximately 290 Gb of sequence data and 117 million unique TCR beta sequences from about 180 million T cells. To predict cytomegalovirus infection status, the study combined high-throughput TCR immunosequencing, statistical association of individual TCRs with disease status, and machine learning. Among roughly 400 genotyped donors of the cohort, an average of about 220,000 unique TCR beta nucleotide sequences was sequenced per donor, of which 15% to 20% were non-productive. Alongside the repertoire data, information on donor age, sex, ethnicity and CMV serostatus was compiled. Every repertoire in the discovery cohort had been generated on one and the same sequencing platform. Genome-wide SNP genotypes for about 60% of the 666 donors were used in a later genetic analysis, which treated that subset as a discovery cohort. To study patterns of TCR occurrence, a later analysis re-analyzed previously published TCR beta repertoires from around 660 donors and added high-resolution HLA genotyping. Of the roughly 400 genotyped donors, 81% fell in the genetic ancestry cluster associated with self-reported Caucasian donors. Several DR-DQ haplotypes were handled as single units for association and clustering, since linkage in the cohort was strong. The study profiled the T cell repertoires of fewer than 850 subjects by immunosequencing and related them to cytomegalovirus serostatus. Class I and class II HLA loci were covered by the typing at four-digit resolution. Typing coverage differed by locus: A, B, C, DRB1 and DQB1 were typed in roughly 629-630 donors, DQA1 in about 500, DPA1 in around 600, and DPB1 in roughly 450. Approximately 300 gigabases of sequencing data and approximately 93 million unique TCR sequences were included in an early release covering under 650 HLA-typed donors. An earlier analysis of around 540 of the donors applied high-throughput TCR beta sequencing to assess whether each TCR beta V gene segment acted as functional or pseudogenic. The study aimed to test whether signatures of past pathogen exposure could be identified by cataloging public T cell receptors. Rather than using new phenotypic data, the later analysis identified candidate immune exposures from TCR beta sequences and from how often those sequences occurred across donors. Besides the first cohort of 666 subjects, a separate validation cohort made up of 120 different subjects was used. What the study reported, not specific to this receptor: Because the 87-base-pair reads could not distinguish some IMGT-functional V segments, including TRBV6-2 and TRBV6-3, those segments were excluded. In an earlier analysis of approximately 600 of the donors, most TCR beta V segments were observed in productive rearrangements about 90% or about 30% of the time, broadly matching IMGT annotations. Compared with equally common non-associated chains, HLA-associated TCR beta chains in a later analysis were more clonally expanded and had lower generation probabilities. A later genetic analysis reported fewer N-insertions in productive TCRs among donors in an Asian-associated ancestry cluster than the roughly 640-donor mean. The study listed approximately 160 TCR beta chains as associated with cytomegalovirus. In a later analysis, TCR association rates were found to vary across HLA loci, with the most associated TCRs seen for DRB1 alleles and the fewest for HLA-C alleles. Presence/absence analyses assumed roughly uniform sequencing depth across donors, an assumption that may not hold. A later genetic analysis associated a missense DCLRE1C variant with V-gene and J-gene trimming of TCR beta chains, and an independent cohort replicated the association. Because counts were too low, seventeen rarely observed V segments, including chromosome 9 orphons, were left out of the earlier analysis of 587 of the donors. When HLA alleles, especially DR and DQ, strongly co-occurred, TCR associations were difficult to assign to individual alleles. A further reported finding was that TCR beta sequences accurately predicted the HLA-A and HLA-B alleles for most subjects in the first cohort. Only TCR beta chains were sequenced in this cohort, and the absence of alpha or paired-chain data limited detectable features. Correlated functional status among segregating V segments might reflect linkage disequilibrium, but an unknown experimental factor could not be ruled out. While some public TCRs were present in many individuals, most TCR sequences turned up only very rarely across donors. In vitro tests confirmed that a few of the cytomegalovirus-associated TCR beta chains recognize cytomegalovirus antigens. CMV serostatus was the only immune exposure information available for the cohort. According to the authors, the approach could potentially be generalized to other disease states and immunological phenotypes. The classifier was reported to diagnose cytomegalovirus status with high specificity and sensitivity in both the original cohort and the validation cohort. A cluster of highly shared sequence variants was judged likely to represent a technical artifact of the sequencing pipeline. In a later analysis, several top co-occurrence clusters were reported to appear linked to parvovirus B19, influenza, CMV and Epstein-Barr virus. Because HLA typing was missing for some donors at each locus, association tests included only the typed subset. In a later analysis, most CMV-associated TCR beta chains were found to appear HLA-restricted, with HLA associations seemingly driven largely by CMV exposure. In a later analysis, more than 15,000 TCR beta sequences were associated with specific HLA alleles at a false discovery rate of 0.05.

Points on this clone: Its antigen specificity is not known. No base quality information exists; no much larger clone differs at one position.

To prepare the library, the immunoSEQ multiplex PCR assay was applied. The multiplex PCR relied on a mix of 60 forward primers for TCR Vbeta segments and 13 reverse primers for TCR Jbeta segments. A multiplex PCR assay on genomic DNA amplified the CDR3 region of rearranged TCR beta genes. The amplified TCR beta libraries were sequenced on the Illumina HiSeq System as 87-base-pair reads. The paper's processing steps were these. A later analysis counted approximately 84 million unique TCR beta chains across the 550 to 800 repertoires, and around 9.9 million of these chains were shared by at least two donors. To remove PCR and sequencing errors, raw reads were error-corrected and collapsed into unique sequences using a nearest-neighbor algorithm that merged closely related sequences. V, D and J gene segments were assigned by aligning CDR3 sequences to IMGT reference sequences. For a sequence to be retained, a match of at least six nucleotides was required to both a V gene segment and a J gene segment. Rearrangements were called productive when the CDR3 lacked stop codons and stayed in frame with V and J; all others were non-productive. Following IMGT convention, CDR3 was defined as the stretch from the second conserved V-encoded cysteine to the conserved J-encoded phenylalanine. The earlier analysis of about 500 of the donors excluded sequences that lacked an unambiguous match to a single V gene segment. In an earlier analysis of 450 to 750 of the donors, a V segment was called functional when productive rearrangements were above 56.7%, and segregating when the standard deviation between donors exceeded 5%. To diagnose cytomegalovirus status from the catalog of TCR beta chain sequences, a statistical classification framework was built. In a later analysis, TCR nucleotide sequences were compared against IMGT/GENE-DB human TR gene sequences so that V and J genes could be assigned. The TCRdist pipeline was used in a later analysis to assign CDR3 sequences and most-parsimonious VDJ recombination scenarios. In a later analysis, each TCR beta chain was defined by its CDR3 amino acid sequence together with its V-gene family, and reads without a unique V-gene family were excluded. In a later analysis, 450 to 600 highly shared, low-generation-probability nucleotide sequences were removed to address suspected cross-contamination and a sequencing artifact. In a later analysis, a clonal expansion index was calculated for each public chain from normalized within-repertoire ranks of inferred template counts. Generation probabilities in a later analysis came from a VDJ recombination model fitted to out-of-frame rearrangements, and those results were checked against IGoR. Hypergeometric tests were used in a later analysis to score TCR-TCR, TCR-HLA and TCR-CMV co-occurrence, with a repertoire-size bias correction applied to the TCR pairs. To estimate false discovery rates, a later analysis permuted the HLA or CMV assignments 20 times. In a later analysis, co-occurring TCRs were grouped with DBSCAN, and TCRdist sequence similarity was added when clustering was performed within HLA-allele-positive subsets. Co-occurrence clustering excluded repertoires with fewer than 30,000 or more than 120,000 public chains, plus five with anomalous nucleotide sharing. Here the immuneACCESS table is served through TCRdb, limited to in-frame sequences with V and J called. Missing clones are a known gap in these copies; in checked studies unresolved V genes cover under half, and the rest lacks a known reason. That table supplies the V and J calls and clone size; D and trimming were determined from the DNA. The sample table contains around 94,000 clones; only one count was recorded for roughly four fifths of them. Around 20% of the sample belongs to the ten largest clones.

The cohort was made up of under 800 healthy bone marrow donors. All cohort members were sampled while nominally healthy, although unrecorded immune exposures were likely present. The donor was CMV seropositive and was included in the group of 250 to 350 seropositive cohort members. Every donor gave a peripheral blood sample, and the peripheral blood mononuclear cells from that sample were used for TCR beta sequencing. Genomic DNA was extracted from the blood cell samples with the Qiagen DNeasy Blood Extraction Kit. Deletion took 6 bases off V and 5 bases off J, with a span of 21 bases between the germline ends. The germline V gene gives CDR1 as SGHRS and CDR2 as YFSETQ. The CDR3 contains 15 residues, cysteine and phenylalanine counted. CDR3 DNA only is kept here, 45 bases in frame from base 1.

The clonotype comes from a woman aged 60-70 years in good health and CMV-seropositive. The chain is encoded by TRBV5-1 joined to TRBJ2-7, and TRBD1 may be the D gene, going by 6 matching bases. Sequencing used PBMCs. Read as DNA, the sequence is TGCGCCAGCACCCTGGTACCGGGACCAGGGGACGAGCAGTACTTC. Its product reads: CASTLVPGPGDEQYF.